This TCR beta chain was sequenced for a study of cytomegalovirus exposure and HLA in healthy donors. As concerns this clone: The antigen remains unidentified.

A multiplex PCR was run with 60 Vbeta primers and 13 Jbeta primers. Libraries were prepared by immunoSEQ multiplex PCR; TCRdb keeps only in-frame clonotypes and omits some of them. The table records 210,000 or so clones, over 60% of them present only once. Whole-study results and caveats: In a later analysis, HLA-C alleles had the fewest associated TCRs, DRB1 alleles the most. With further analysis later on, most CMV-associated TCR beta chains appeared HLA-restricted. Most TCR beta V segments were productive about 90% or about 30% of the time in an earlier analysis.

V lost 5 bases to trimming and J lost 7 bases; unmatched junction nucleotides: 4. The CDR3 is 13 amino acids. The germline gives CDR1 SEHNR, CDR2 FQNEAQ (reference sequence). This TCR came from a man aged 18-30 years in good health and CMV-seronegative. This chain uses TRBV7-9 with TRBJ2-7, with TRBD2 matching over 11 bases. Sequencing used PBMCs. The CDR3 DNA sequence: TGTGCCAGCAGCACTAGCGGGAGTGGGGAGCAGTACTTC. Amino acid sequence: CASSTSGSGEQYF.